The rows below give T cell receptor beta chains drawn from one sample of a study of Ad26.COV2.S vaccination and SARS-CoV-2 variants. Sequencing was performed with immunoSEQ multiplex PCR; in TCRdb, only in-frame clones are kept and a portion is missing. The sample yields about 480,000 clones, approximately 90% seen once. Sequenced here: peripheral blood, sampled in a trial of Ad26.COV2.S vaccine versus placebo. The receptors were gathered from a person aged 18 to 65 who received the Ad26.COV2.S COVID-19 vaccine or a placebo. CDR3s include the opening cysteine and the closing phenylalanine or tryptophan. A D gene is named only where the DNA matches it firmly. Not all rows give a size; the values are once, few, many and, for expanded clones, a class.

CDR3aa,abundance,len,v_gene,d_gene
CASSSASGGSYEQYF,.,15,TRBV6-5,TRBD2
CASSPTRTAMYQETQYF,.,17,TRBV6-2/TRBV6-3,.
CASSLGKEIYEQYF,.,14,TRBV28,.
CASSVGASGVYNEQFF,.,16,TRBV9,TRBD2
CASSVASSGRAFF,.,13,TRBV9,.
CASTSTKQETQYF,.,13,TRBV7-2,.
CASSPPLMNTEAFF,.,14,TRBV18,.
CASSPRSHHYEQYF,.,14,TRBV23-1,.
CAWRTGGTGNTIYF,once,14,TRBV30,TRBD1
CASSQGGVEQYF,.,12,TRBV4-2,.
CASSILADEKLFF,once,13,TRBV19,.
CASSRQINTEAFF,.,13,TRBV6-4,.
CASRPPIQGPQETQYF,.,16,TRBV7-9,TRBD1
CASRSVSYEQYF,.,12,TRBV6-5,.
CASSEGGGSYF,.,11,TRBV6-1,TRBD2
CASSLAGLQETQYF,few,14,TRBV5-6,.
CASSVQGADTQYF,.,13,TRBV5-6,.
CASSFLDTQYF,.,11,TRBV5-1,.
CASSLGPWAYEQYF,.,14,TRBV5-1,.
CASSQEQLAGADTQYF,.,16,TRBV4-1,TRBD2
CASSWSGQGGQFF,.,13,TRBV7-3,TRBD1
CAWSYRDRVGYTF,.,13,TRBV30,TRBD1